The rows below give T cell receptor beta chains drawn from one sample of a study of blood T cell repertoires in COVID-19. Using immunoSEQ multiplex PCR, the repertoire was profiled, and TCRdb retains in-frame clones only, with some absent. The sample yields roughly 100,000 clones, 81% seen once. The sequencing sample was made of peripheral blood. The origin of the receptors is a woman in her 70s with acute or convalescent COVID-19. CDR3s include the opening cysteine and the closing phenylalanine or tryptophan. D genes are given only for firm matches. Some rows mark clone size as missing; the rest say once, few, many or name a class of expanded clone.

v_call,j_call,clone_size,d_call,cdr3_length,cdr3_nt,cdr3_aa
TRBV29-1,TRBJ2-7,.,.,12,TGCAGCGTTGTGTGGCCAACGTACGAGCAGTACTTC,CSVVWPTYEQYF
TRBV6-5,TRBJ2-2,.,TRBD2,16,TGTGCCAGCAGTTACTCGAGTCTAGCGGGGGCCGGGGAGCTGTTTTTT,CASSYSSLAGAGELFF
TRBV9,TRBJ2-2,.,TRBD1,15,TGTGCCAGCAGCTCCGGGACAGAGAACACCGGGGAGCTGTTTTTT,CASSSGTENTGELFF
TRBV4-2,TRBJ1-6,.,.,19,TGTGCCAGCAGCCCCCACCCGGAGGGGAAGGGCTCCTATAATTCACCCCTCCACTTT,CASSPHPEGKGSYNSPLHF
TRBV7-8,TRBJ2-2,.,TRBD2,17,TGTGCCAGCAGCTATTCGCCTAGGACTAGCTACACCGGGGAGCTGTTTTTT,CASSYSPRTSYTGELFF
TRBV19,TRBJ1-2,.,TRBD1,14,TGTGCCAGTAGTGCGCAAACAGGGGTTGGTGGCTACACCTTC,CASSAQTGVGGYTF
TRBV11-2,TRBJ1-1,.,TRBD1,13,TGTGCCAGCAGGTTGGACAGGGCCACTGAAGCTTTCTTT,CASRLDRATEAFF
TRBV27,TRBJ1-3,.,.,15,TGTGCCAGCAGTTCCGGGAGACTCTCTGGAAACACCATATATTTT,CASSSGRLSGNTIYF
TRBV4-3,TRBJ2-2,.,.,18,TGCGCCAGCAGCCAAGATCTTCGGGGAGCCGCGAACACCGGGGAGCTGTTTTTT,CASSQDLRGAANTGELFF
TRBV4-3,TRBJ2-1,.,.,13,TGCGCCAGCGCTCTAGCGAATGGCGATGAGCAGTTCTTC,CASALANGDEQFF
TRBV25-1,TRBJ1-6,.,TRBD1,14,TGTGCCAGCATCCGGGACAGGGGTGATTCACCCCTCCACTTT,CASIRDRGDSPLHF
TRBV5-6,TRBJ1-2,.,TRBD1,15,TGTGCCAGCAGCTCATTAACAGGGGTCGCTTATGGCTACACCTTC,CASSSLTGVAYGYTF
TRBV9,TRBJ1-2,few,TRBD1,15,TGTGCCAGCAGCGTAGAAGGGACAGGGGGCTCTGGCTACACCTTC,CASSVEGTGGSGYTF
TRBV5-5,TRBJ2-7,.,.,13,TGTGCCAGCAGCTTTGACAGGACCTACGAGCAGTACTTC,CASSFDRTYEQYF